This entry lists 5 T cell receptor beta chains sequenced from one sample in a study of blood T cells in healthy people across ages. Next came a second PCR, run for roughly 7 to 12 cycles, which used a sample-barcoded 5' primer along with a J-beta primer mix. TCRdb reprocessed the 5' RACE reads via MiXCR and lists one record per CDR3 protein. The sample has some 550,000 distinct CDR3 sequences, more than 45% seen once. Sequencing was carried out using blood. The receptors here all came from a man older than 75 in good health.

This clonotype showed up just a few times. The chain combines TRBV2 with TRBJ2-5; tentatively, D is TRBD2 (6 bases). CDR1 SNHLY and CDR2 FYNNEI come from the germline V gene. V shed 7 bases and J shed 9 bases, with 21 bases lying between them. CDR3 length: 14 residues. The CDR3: CASTFRDSGGAQYF. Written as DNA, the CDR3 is TGTGCCAGCACCTTCCGGGACTCCGGAGGGGCCCAGTACTTC.

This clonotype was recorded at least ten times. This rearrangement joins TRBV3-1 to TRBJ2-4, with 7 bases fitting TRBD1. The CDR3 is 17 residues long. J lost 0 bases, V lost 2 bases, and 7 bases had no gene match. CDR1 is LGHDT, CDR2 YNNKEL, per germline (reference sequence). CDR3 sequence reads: CASSQLGQSLAKNIQYF. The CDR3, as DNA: TGTGCCAGCAGCCAATTGGGACAGTCTTTAGCCAAAAACATTCAGTACTTC.

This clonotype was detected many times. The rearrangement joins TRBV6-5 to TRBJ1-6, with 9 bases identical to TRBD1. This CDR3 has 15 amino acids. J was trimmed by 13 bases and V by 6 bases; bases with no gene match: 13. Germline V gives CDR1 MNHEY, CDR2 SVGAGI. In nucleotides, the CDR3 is TGTGCCAGCAGGGTTCGACAGGGGGAACGGTTCCCCCTCCACTTT. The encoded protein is CASRVRQGERFPLHF.

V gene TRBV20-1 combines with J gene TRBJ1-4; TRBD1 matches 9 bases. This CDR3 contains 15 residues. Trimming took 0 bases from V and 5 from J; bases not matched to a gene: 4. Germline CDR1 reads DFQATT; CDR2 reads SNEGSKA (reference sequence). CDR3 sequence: CSARETGTGNEKLFF. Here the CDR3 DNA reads TGCAGTGCTAGAGAAACCGGGACAGGGAATGAAAAACTGTTTTTT.

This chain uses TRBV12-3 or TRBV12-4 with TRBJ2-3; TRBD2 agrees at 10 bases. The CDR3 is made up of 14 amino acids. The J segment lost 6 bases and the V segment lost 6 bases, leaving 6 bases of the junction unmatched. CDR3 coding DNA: TGTGCCAGCAGAGCGAGCGGGGGGGTTGATACGCAGTATTTT. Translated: CASRASGGVDTQYF.